This T cell receptor beta chain is drawn from a study of regulatory T cells in long-lasting Graves disease. Points from the study as a whole: Persistent disease preferred TRBV28, TRBJ1-2 and TRBJ2-5.

CDR1 SEHNR and CDR2 FQNEAQ come from the germline V gene (reference sequence). The CDR3 loop spans 14 amino acids. V lost 4 bases to trimming and J lost 4 bases, with 11 bases between them. The time point: newly diagnosed GD, antithyroid drugs for less than 3 months. The TCR library used RNA extracted from PBMCs. Regarding this clonotype: Its antigen is unidentified. This could be a read error, since a much larger clone is one nucleotide away.

Arm-PCR with iRepertoire HTBI primers amplified the CDR3 regions for these TCR beta libraries. Each CDR3 protein gets one entry after TCRdb re-called the multiplex PCR reads with MiXCR. The data contain hundreds of thousands of distinct CDR3 sequences, approximately 16% of them singletons. These data were also reused for a study on T cells in Graves' hyperthyroidism and ophthalmopathy.

This sequence originates from a woman aged 35-60 years with Graves disease. The rearrangement joins TRBV7-9 to TRBJ2-1, with D tentatively TRBD2 (6 bases). The specimen was peripheral blood mononuclear cells (PBMCs), collected at new diagnosis, from a patient treated with antithyroid drugs. As DNA, the CDR3 is TGTGCCAGCAGCTCGGATGCGGGGTACAATGAGCAGTTCTTC. Protein product: CASSSDAGYNEQFF.